These T cell receptor beta chains were read from a single sample in a study of control samples from healthy donors and cancer patients. Produced via immunoSEQ multiplex PCR; TCRdb's table is partial and in-frame only. The table lists 35,000 to 45,000 clones, over 65% of them singletons. Sequences were obtained from blood. The receptors originated from a man in his sixties in good health. The CDR3 runs from the conserved cysteine through the conserved F or W. A D gene is named only where the DNA matches it firmly. Clone size is stated in some rows and not others, as once, few, many or a class when expanded.

j_call	clone_size	cdr3_length	d_call	v_call	cdr3_nt	cdr3_aa
TRBJ2-2	few	12	.	TRBV6-2/TRBV6-3	TGTGCCAGCAGCCTCTTGACCGGGGAGCTGTTTTTT	CASSLLTGELFF
TRBJ1-3	.	16	.	TRBV6-5	TGTGCCAGCAGTTACAAAGGGGGGCTATCTGGAAACACCATATATTTT	CASSYKGGLSGNTIYF
TRBJ2-7	.	13	.	TRBV5-1	TGCGCCAGCAGCTTGGGAAGGTCCGAGACTAGAATCTTC	CASSLGRSETRIF
TRBJ1-2	.	12	.	TRBV6-5	TGTGCCAGCAGCAGGAGTAACTATGGCTACACCTTC	CASSRSNYGYTF
TRBJ2-1	.	15	.	TRBV11-2	TGTGCCAGCAGCTTAAATTCAGGGTCCTACAATGAGCAGTTCTTC	CASSLNSGSYNEQFF
TRBJ1-1	once	12	.	TRBV25-1	TGTGCCAGCAGTCCTGGGAACACTGAAGCTTTCTTT	CASSPGNTEAFF
TRBJ1-2	.	13	.	TRBV21-1	TGTGCCAGCAGCAAACTCGGAGGGTATGGCTACACCTTC	CASSKLGGYGYTF
TRBJ2-3	.	15	.	TRBV28	TGTGCCAGCAGTCTATCCCCGCCGAACACAGATACGCAGTATTTT	CASSLSPPNTDTQYF
TRBJ2-7	.	14	TRBD2	TRBV7-9	TGTGCCAGCAGCAATGACGGGGGGTCCTACGAGCAGTACTTC	CASSNDGGSYEQYF
TRBJ2-1	.	11	.	TRBV14	TGTGCCAGCAGCCATCTCAGTGAGCAGTTCTTC	CASSHLSEQFF
TRBJ1-5	once	13	.	TRBV5-6	TGTGCCAGCAGCTTGGGTCACGAACAGCCCCAGCATTTT	CASSLGHEQPQHF
TRBJ1-2	.	12	.	TRBV20-1	TGCAGTGCTAGTGATCCCTACTATGGCTACACCTTC	CSASDPYYGYTF
TRBJ1-1	many	14	.	TRBV6-5	TGTGCCAGCAGTTACTCGGGTAGGGAAAAGGAAGCTTTCTTT	CASSYSGREKEAFF
TRBJ2-3	.	15	.	TRBV30	TGTGCCTGGAGTTACGCATTGGTTAGCACAGATACGCAGTATTTT	CAWSYALVSTDTQYF